These T cell receptor beta chains were read from a single sample in a study of shared clonotypes between healthy human individuals. TCRdb's table, derived via immunoSEQ multiplex PCR, lists solely in-frame clones and lacks some. The sample lists hundreds of thousands of clones, about 80% occurring once. Material: PBMCs. These receptors were collected from a woman in her 40s in good health. Some clones in this sample may be carry-over from other donors' samples. CDR3s include the opening cysteine and the closing phenylalanine or tryptophan. A D gene is named only where the DNA matches it firmly. A row's size may be missing; if present it is once, few, many or a size class.

>13|TRBV2|TRBJ2-4|once|TRBD1
TGTGCCAGCAGTGACGTTCAGGGGGCAATTCAGTACTTC
CASSDVQGAIQYF
>14|TRBV28|TRBJ1-2|few|-
TGTGCCAGCAGCCTAGCTACCCGGAACTATGGCTACACCTTC
CASSLATRNYGYTF
>13|TRBV7-3|TRBJ2-7|-|-
TGTGCCAGCAGCTCCATGGGTGCCGGGAAGCAGTACTTC
CASSSMGAGKQYF
>15|TRBV27|TRBJ1-2|-|-
TGTGCCAGCACCCCGGGGGGCTCAGTTAACTATGGCTACACCTTC
CASTPGGSVNYGYTF
>15|TRBV18|TRBJ2-1|-|TRBD2
TGTGCCAGCTCAAGGCTAGCGGGGCTTTACAATGAGCAGTTCTTC
CASSRLAGLYNEQFF
>13|TRBV18|TRBJ1-5|-|-
TGTGCCAGCTCACCAGCGGGGGATCAGCCCCAGCATTTT
CASSPAGDQPQHF
>15|TRBV6-6|TRBJ2-3|-|TRBD1
TGTGCCAGCAGTTACTCGGGGACAGGGACAGATACGCAGTATTTT
CASSYSGTGTDTQYF
>16|TRBV7-9|TRBJ1-4|-|-
TGTGCCAGCAGCTTAGTGGATGAGGCCTGGGGCGAAAAACTGTTTTTT
CASSLVDEAWGEKLFF
>15|TRBV7-2|TRBJ1-4|-|-
TGTGCCAGCAGCTTAGCGTCCCGGTTTAATGAAAAACTGTTTTTT
CASSLASRFNEKLFF
>14|TRBV28|TRBJ1-3|-|-
TGTGCCAGCGTCAGGGATTACTCTGGAAACACCATATATTTT
CASVRDYSGNTIYF
>16|TRBV6-5|TRBJ1-3|-|TRBD1
TGTGCCAGCAGTTACACAGGGGGTCCCTCTGGAAACACCATATATTTT
CASSYTGGPSGNTIYF
>15|TRBV4-2|TRBJ2-1|-|-
TGTGCCAGCAGCCTAGACCAAGGGGGGCACAATGAGCAGTTCTTC
CASSLDQGGHNEQFF
>12|TRBV7-2|TRBJ2-1|-|-
TGTGCCAGCAGCTACGACGGGTTTAAGCAGTTCTTC
CASSYDGFKQFF
>15|TRBV5-1|TRBJ2-5|-|-
TGCGCCAGCACTACGGGACTCCAAAACCAAGAGACCCAGTACTTC
CASTTGLQNQETQYF
>17|TRBV4-3|TRBJ2-1|-|TRBD2
TGCGCCAGCAGCCGGGGGACTAGCGGGAGGGGATACAATGAGCAGTTCTTC
CASSRGTSGRGYNEQFF
>15|TRBV10-3|TRBJ2-3|-|-
TGTGCCATCAGTGAGGAGGGGTCGGGATGGGGTACGCAGTATTTT
CAISEEGSGWGTQYF
>15|TRBV7-2|TRBJ1-5|once|-
TGTGCCAGCAGCTTGGAGGGGTATAGCAATCAGCCCCAGCATTTT
CASSLEGYSNQPQHF
>11|TRBV7-9|TRBJ2-5|-|-
TGTGCCAGCAGCTGGTTGGCTAGTACGTACTTC
CASSWLASTYF
>14|TRBV19|TRBJ2-5|-|-
TGTGCCAGTAGTCCGGGACAGCAAGCGGGGACCCAGTACTTC
CASSPGQQAGTQYF
>16|TRBV4-1|TRBJ2-3|once|TRBD2
TGCGCCAGCAGCCAGTTAGCGGGCGCCGCCACAGATACGCAGTATTTT
CASSQLAGAATDTQYF
>15|TRBV19|TRBJ2-5|-|-
TGTGCCAGTAGTATGGGCCTCGGGGGTCGGGAGACCCAGTACTTC
CASSMGLGGRETQYF
>14|TRBV6-1|TRBJ2-1|-|-
TGTGCCAGCAGACCCGGACAGTTATACAATGAGCAGTTCTTC
CASRPGQLYNEQFF
>17|TRBV5-1|TRBJ2-6|-|TRBD1
TGCGCCAGCAGCTTGGCTCCACAGGGGTCTGGGGCCAACGTCCTGACTTTC
CASSLAPQGSGANVLTF
>14|TRBV9|TRBJ2-4|-|-
TGTGCCAGCAGCGTAGCGAACCCGCCTGATACTCAGTACTTC
CASSVANPPDTQYF
>17|TRBV19|TRBJ2-1|-|-
TGTGCCAGTAGGACAACTTTCCTAGCAGAGTCCTACAATGAGCAGTTCTTC
CASRTTFLAESYNEQFF
>14|TRBV28|TRBJ2-7|-|TRBD2
TGTGCCAGCTCGGGGTCGGGAGGGCCCCTCGAGCAGTACTTC
CASSGSGGPLEQYF
>14|TRBV18|TRBJ2-7|few|-
TGTGCCAGCTCACCACCCGCCCGGCGAGACGAGCAGTACTTC
CASSPPARRDEQYF
>18|TRBV27|TRBJ2-7|-|TRBD2
TGTGCCAGCAGTTTAACTTTCCTAGCGGGAGTTAATGCGGCGGGGCAGTACTTC
CASSLTFLAGVNAAGQYF
>15|TRBV6-5|TRBJ2-1|-|-
TGTGCCAGCAGTTACCGGGATACAGTCGGTTATGAGCAGTTCTTC
CASSYRDTVGYEQFF
>15|TRBV19|TRBJ2-7|-|-
TGTGCCAGTAGTATAGGCCACGGGAACTCCTACGAGCAGTACTTC
CASSIGHGNSYEQYF
>13|TRBV28|TRBJ1-1|-|-
TGTGCCAGCAGTCTTGTACGGACTCTTGAAGCTTTCTTT
CASSLVRTLEAFF
>16|TRBV18|TRBJ2-2|-|-
TGTGCCAGCTCACCCAGGTCAGAAAGAAACACCGGGGAGCTGTTTTTT
CASSPRSERNTGELFF